These 21 T cell receptor beta chains were all obtained from the same sample, sequenced in a study of cytomegalovirus exposure and HLA in healthy donors. PCR was performed using 60 Vbeta and 13 Jbeta primers. The assay was immunoSEQ multiplex PCR, and TCRdb's table has in-frame clones only and misses some. This sample yields roughly 200,000 clones, of which around 90% are seen a single time; about 1.1% belongs to the top ten. Sequencing was done on a sample of PBMCs. These receptors came from a boy between 2 and 10 years old in good health and CMV-seronegative.

This chain connects TRBV9 to TRBJ2-5, with D tentatively TRBD1 (5 bases). CDR1 is SGDLS, CDR2 YYNGEE, per germline. V gave up 3 bases and J gave up 5 bases, with 20 bases separating them. This CDR3 is 16 amino acids long. DNA of the CDR3: TGTGCCAGCAGCGCTCCTTCCGGGCAGGGTGATGAGACCCAGTACTTC. Translating gives CASSAPSGQGDETQYF.

The V call is TRBV5-1, the J call TRBJ2-7, with D perhaps TRBD2 (5 bases). The CDR3 runs 14 residues. V gave up 1 base and J gave up 2 bases, with 10 bases separating them. Per the germline V gene, CDR1 is SGHRS and CDR2 is YFSETQ. The CDR3 coding sequence is TGCGCCAGCAGCTTGCGGGGTACAACCTACGAGCAGTACTTC. Translation: CASSLRGTTYEQYF. Full variable domain (rest looked up from reference TRBV5-1 and TRBJ2-7): KAGVTQTPRYLIKTRGQQVTLSCSPISGHRSVSWYQQTPGQGLQFLFEYFSETQRNKGNFPGRFSGRQFSNSRSEMNVSTLELGDSALYLCASSLRGTTYEQYFGPGTRLTVT.

The chain links TRBV7-6 to TRBJ2-5, with 7 bases fitting TRBD2. J gave up 5 bases and V 5 bases, and 5 bases lay outside the gene matches. This CDR3 has 13 amino acids. The germline V gene has CDR1 SGHVS and CDR2 FNYEAQ. The CDR3 reads CASSRTRSETQYF. The DNA for the CDR3 is TGTGCCAGCAGCAGGACTAGGAGTGAGACCCAGTACTTC.

V usage is TRBV7-9 and J usage is TRBJ1-3, with D possibly matching TRBD1 (5 bases). V dropped 11 bases and J dropped 4 bases, with 15 bases sitting between them. This CDR3 contains 13 residues. Germline loops: CDR1 SEHNR, CDR2 FQNEAQ (reference sequence). Written as DNA, the CDR3 is TGTGCCTTAAGCGGGGACGGCGGAAACACCATATATTTT. Translating gives CALSGDGGNTIYF.

The chain employs TRBV7-2 and TRBJ2-1; D call uncertain. Trimming took off 4 bases at V and 6 bases at J, with 13 bases between the two ends. CDR1 and CDR2 (germline): SGHTA, FQGNSA. This CDR3 is built from 14 residues. DNA for the CDR3: TGTGCCAGCAGCTGGGCCGTTCTCGCCAATGAGCAGTTCTTC. Its translation: CASSWAVLANEQFF.

As DNA, the CDR3 is TGCAGCGTTGAAGATCCCGACAGGGGGAATGGAGCTTTCTTT. Encoded protein: CSVEDPDRGNGAFF. The chain is built from TRBV29-1 and TRBJ1-1, with 9 bases lining up with TRBD1. Per germline, CDR1 SQVTM and CDR2 ANQGSEA. The V and J ends lost 0 bases and 10 bases, in that order; junction bases with no gene match: 9. The CDR3 spans 14 residues.

A remark on this clone: Germline is not matched at one junction end, which may reflect a read error. The chain is built from TRBV7-9 and TRBJ2-1; 8 bases fit TRBD2. The CDR3 is 17 amino acids. Per the germline V gene, CDR1 is SEHNR and CDR2 is FQNEAQ (reference sequence). CDR3 in amino acids: CSSSPPLGTRNDNEQFF. Here the CDR3 DNA reads TGTTCCAGCAGCCCCCCTCTCGGGACTAGGAATGACAATGAGCAGTTCTTC. The whole variable domain, remainder taken from reference TRBV7-9 and TRBJ2-1, is DTGVSQNPRHKITKRGQNVTFRCDPISEHNRLYWYRQTLGQGPEFLTYFQNEAQLEKSRLLSDRFSAERPKGSFSTLEIQRTEQGDSAMYLCSSSPPLGTRNDNEQFFGPGTRLTVL.

The gene calls are TRBV11-2 and TRBJ1-1; D is possibly TRBD1 (6 bases). V lost 5 bases and J 6 bases, leaving 16 bases between the germline ends. The CDR3 totals 14 residues. Germline CDR1 and CDR2: SGHAT and FQNNGV. The CDR3 bases are TGTGCCAGCAGCCCAAAGGGGGGGCCGGCTGAAGCTTTCTTT. This encodes CASSPKGGPAEAFF.

This sequence joins TRBV27 and TRBJ2-3, with unresolved D. Germline values: CDR1 MNHEY, CDR2 SMNVEV (reference sequence). Trimming stripped 3 bases from V and 0 bases from J, with 10 bases between. The CDR3 is 15 amino acids. The CDR3 reads CASSFYRGSTDTQYF. The DNA of the CDR3 is TGTGCCAGCAGTTTTTACCGCGGTAGCACAGATACGCAGTATTTT.

The chain is built from TRBV28 and TRBJ2-1; D remains unclear. The CDR3 consists of 13 residues. The V gene's germline CDR1 is MDHEN and CDR2 SYDVKM. V lost 3 bases, J lost 10 bases, and 13 bases lay in between. CDR3 in amino acids: CASSLSLSVEQFF. The CDR3 region has the DNA TGTGCCAGCAGTTTGTCTCTCTCGGTGGAGCAGTTCTTC.

The chain is built from TRBV6-5 and TRBJ2-1, with 8 bases identical to TRBD1. The CDR3 runs to 15 residues. J gave up 0 bases and V 6 bases, and 4 bases lay outside the gene matches. Germline V lookup: CDR1 MNHEY, CDR2 SVGAGI. The CDR3 sequence: CASSQGQVSYNEQFF. CDR3 nucleotide sequence: TGTGCCAGCAGCCAGGGACAGGTCTCCTACAATGAGCAGTTCTTC.

The chain links TRBV10-3 to TRBJ1-2; no definite D call. The ends were cut back, 6 bases at V and 6 bases at J, with 17 bases in the middle. Per the germline V gene, CDR1 is ENHRY and CDR2 is SYGVKD. The CDR3 contains 14 residues. In DNA form, the CDR3 reads TGTGCCATCAGAAGACTAACGGGCCTTGATGGCTACACCTTC. Its translation: CAIRRLTGLDGYTF.

This chain uses TRBV23-1 with TRBJ1-1; D gene unclear. TRBV23-1 is annotated as an ORF whose role is uncertain. The CDR3 extends over 13 amino acids. The V gene lost 0 bases and the J gene lost 5 bases, with 7 bases spanning the gap. The CDR3 is CASSQSRETEAFF. CDR3 DNA: TGCGCCAGCAGTCAATCGAGGGAGACTGAAGCTTTCTTT.

V usage is TRBV13 and J usage is TRBJ1-6; D might be TRBD1 (6 bases). The CDR3 sequence is 17 residues long. CDR1 and CDR2 (germline): PRHDT, FYEKMQ (reference sequence). V was cut by 5 bases and J by 1 base, with 15 bases left in between. CDR3 amino acids: CASSAGARGSYNSPLHF. Here the CDR3 DNA reads TGTGCCAGCAGCGCGGGCGCCAGGGGATCCTATAATTCACCCCTCCACTTT.

The rearrangement uses TRBV7-2 and TRBJ1-3; 7 positions match TRBD1. J was trimmed by 7 bases and V by 3 bases; bases with no gene match: 3. Germline CDR1 SGHTA, CDR2 FQGNSA. This CDR3 region has 13 residues. The CDR3 is CASSFAGGNTIYF. CDR3 sequence (DNA): TGTGCCAGCAGCTTCGCAGGGGGTAACACCATATATTTT.

The chain recombines TRBV6-5 with TRBJ1-1, with D possibly matching TRBD1 (6 bases). V was trimmed by 10 bases and J by 0 bases, leaving 18 bases between them. The CDR3 is 15 amino acids. Germline CDR1 reads MNHEY; CDR2 reads SVGAGI. The CDR3 DNA sequence: TGTGCCACCTTCGTGACAGGCGGAGTGAACACTGAAGCTTTCTTT. As protein: CATFVTGGVNTEAFF.

This chain connects TRBV28 to TRBJ2-1, with 11 bases fitting TRBD2. Germline V gene lookup returns CDR1 MDHEN and CDR2 SYDVKM. V lost 6 bases, J lost 4 bases, and 8 bases stayed unmatched. The CDR3 sequence is 16 residues long. The CDR3 bases are TGTGCCAGCAGCGCCCGACTAGCGGGGAGGTACAATGAGCAGTTCTTC. It codes for CASSARLAGRYNEQFF.

The chain's CDR3 is CASSSTGHYGYTF. Written as DNA, the CDR3 is TGTGCCAGCAGCTCGACAGGCCACTATGGCTACACCTTC. The chain combines TRBV28 with TRBJ1-2; TRBD1 is a possible D gene (6 bases). V was shortened by 6 bases and J by 3 bases, with 11 bases between the two germline ends. Germline CDR1 reads MDHEN; CDR2 reads SYDVKM. This CDR3 is built from 13 residues.

The gene calls are TRBV29-1 and TRBJ1-1; TRBD1 aligns across 9 bases. J lost 5 bases, V lost 5 bases, and 3 bases had no gene match. The CDR3 loop spans 12 amino acids. Germline loops: CDR1 SQVTM, CDR2 ANQGSEA. Here the CDR3 DNA reads TGCAGCGTTCCGACAGGGGGGACTGAAGCTTTCTTT. This encodes CSVPTGGTEAFF.

This chain uses TRBV28 with TRBJ2-7; maybe TRBD2 (5 bases). Germline CDR1 reads MDHEN; CDR2 reads SYDVKM. The CDR3 runs 13 residues. V gave up 2 bases and J gave up 2 bases, with 7 bases separating them. In DNA form, the CDR3 reads TGTGCCAGCAGTTTAAACGGGGCCTACGAGCAGTACTTC. This codes for CASSLNGAYEQYF.

The rearrangement uses TRBV9 and TRBJ2-7; D is perhaps TRBD2 (6 bases). Per the germline V gene, CDR1 is SGDLS and CDR2 is YYNGEE. Trimming took 3 bases from V and 8 from J, leaving 15 bases between them. The CDR3 length is 13 residues. The CDR3 DNA is TGTGCCAGCAGCGAACTAAGGGACTCCAAGCAGTACTTC. Translating gives CASSELRDSKQYF.